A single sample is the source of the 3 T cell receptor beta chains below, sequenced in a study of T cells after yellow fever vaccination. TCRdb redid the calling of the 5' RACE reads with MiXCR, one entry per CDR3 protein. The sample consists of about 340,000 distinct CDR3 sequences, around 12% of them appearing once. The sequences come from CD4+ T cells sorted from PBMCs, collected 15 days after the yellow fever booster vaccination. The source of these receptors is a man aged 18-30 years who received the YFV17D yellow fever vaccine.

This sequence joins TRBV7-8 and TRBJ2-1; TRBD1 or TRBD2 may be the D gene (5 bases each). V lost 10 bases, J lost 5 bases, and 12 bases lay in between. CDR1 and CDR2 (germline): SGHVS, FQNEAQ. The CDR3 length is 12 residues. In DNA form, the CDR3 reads TGTGCCACCCCGGGACGCAACAATGAGCAGTTCTTC. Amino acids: CATPGRNNEQFF.

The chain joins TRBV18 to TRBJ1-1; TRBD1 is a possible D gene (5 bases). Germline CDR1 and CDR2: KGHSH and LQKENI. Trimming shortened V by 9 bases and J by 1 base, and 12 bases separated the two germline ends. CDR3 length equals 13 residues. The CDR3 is CASYQTENTEAFF. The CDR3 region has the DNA TGTGCCAGTTATCAGACAGAGAACACTGAAGCTTTCTTT.

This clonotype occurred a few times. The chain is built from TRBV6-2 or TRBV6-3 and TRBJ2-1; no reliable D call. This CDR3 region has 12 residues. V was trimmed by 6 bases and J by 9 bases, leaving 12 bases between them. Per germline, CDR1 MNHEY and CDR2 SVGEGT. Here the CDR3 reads CASRRYPSEQFF. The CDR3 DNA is TGTGCCAGCAGGCGATACCCCAGTGAGCAGTTCTTC.